The 20 T cell receptor beta chains given below trace back to one sample, sequenced in a study of cytomegalovirus exposure and HLA in healthy donors (TCRdb year 2017). Library construction relied on the immunoSEQ multiplex PCR assay. For the multiplex PCR, a mixture combining 60 forward primers for TCR Vbeta segments and 13 reverse primers for TCR Jbeta segments was used. Sourced from immuneACCESS, this table was stored by TCRdb with only in-frame sequences that have V and J called. A share of the clones is absent; for the studies checked, an unresolved V gene accounts for under half, and the remainder has no known explanation. This sample comprises 90,000 to 110,000 clones, approximately 82% of them detected only once. Together, the top ten hold roughly 8.2% of the sample. Sequencing was carried out using PBMCs. These receptor sequences come from a man in his forties in good health and CMV-seropositive.

This chain joins TRBV7-9 and TRBJ2-5, with 9 bases lining up with TRBD2. CDR1 and CDR2 from the germline V gene are SEHNR and FQNEAQ (reference sequence). V lost 6 bases and J lost 2; bases outside the gene matches: 16. There are 18 residues in the CDR3. This CDR3 is CASSPRGSLAGPQETQYF. DNA of the CDR3: TGTGCCAGCAGTCCGCGGGGGAGCCTAGCGGGGCCACAAGAGACCCAGTACTTC. The whole variable domain, remainder taken from reference TRBV7-9 and TRBJ2-5, is DTGVSQNPRHKITKRGQNVTFRCDPISEHNRLYWYRQTLGQGPEFLTYFQNEAQLEKSRLLSDRFSAERPKGSFSTLEIQRTEQGDSAMYLCASSPRGSLAGPQETQYFGPGTRLLVL.

V gene TRBV6-6 combines with J gene TRBJ1-2; D may be TRBD1 (6 bases). Trimming shortened V by 5 bases and J by 4 bases, and 14 bases separated the two germline ends. Germline V gene data show CDR1 as MNHNY and CDR2 as SVGAGI (reference sequence). There are 14 residues in the CDR3. CDR3 nucleotides: TGTGCCAGCAGTCAGCCGGACAGATCCTATGGCTACACCTTC. Its protein product is CASSQPDRSYGYTF.

The chain is built from TRBV6-1 and TRBJ2-7, with no clear D. Trimming shortened V by 4 bases and J by 6 bases, and 10 bases separated the two germline ends. The CDR3 totals 12 residues. Looked up from germline, CDR1 is MNHNS and CDR2 is SASEGT. The CDR3 DNA reads TGTGCCAGCAGTGGAACTCAACCCGAGCAGTACTTC. Translated, it gives CASSGTQPEQYF.

This clone was seen a single time. The chain combines TRBV7-3 with TRBJ2-5; D is unresolved. The CDR3 runs 13 residues. Trimming removed 1 base at V and 2 bases at J, with 5 bases between. Germline CDR1 SGHTA, CDR2 FQGTGA. The CDR3 loop is CASSLMRQETQYF. In nucleotides, the CDR3 is TGTGCCAGCAGCTTAATGCGGCAAGAGACCCAGTACTTC. Based on the CDR3 plus reference TRBV7-3 and TRBJ2-5, the full variable domain is GAGVSQTPSNKVTEKGKYVELRCDPISGHTALYWYRQSLGQGPEFLIYFQGTGAADDSGLPNDRFFAVRPEGSVSTLKIQRTERGDSAVYLCASSLMRQETQYFGPGTRLLVL.

V usage is TRBV6-1 and J usage is TRBJ2-7; D is ambiguous. Looked up from germline, CDR1 is MNHNS and CDR2 is SASEGT. V was shortened by 3 bases and J by 2 bases, with 17 bases between the two germline ends. This CDR3 is built from 16 residues. The CDR3 sequence is CASSESIPGYTYEQYF. CDR3 DNA sequence: TGTGCCAGCAGTGAGTCTATACCGGGTTATACCTACGAGCAGTACTTC.

The V and J genes are TRBV27 and TRBJ2-2; TRBD2 is a possible D gene (5 bases). Trimming removed 6 bases at V and 5 bases at J, with 19 bases between. The V gene's germline CDR1 is MNHEY and CDR2 SMNVEV (reference sequence). CDR3 length: 16 residues. CDR3 amino acids: CASSFRGRAGTGELFF. The CDR3 DNA sequence: TGTGCCAGCAGCTTCCGAGGGCGGGCCGGGACCGGGGAGCTGTTTTTT.

V and J are TRBV5-5 and TRBJ1-5; the match to TRBD1 covers 7 bases. In germline, CDR1 is SGHKS, CDR2 YYEKEE (reference sequence). The V gene end was trimmed by 4 bases and the J gene end by 3 bases; junction bases not matched to a gene: 7. The CDR3 is 15 residues long. The chain's CDR3 is CASSGGQSANQPQHF. CDR3 nucleotides: TGTGCCAGCAGCGGGGGACAGAGCGCCAATCAGCCCCAGCATTTT. The whole variable domain, remainder taken from reference TRBV5-5 and TRBJ1-5, is DAGVTQSPTHLIKTRGQQVTLRCSPISGHKSVSWYQQVLGQGPQFIFQYYEKEERGRGNFPDRFSARQFPNYSSELNVNALLLGDSALYLCASSGGQSANQPQHFGDGTRLSIL.

V and J are TRBV19 and TRBJ2-7; D is undetermined. The CDR3 extends over 15 amino acids. V shed 6 bases and J shed 0 bases, with 15 bases lying between them. Per germline, CDR1 LNHDA and CDR2 SQIVND (reference sequence). As DNA, the CDR3 is TGTGCCAGTAGCCGAGACACCGTAACCTCCTACGAGCAGTACTTC. The encoded protein is CASSRDTVTSYEQYF.

V is TRBV15 and J is TRBJ2-7, with D perhaps TRBD1 (6 bases). V was trimmed by 0 bases and J by 6 bases, leaving 6 bases between them. Germline assignment: CDR1 LNHNV and CDR2 YYDKDF (reference sequence). This CDR3 is 12 amino acids long. CDR3 nucleotide sequence: TGTGCCACCAGCAGAGAGGGGGCCGAGCAGTACTTC. Translating it yields CATSREGAEQYF.

This clone was observed a handful of times. Compared with germline, one end of the junction differs, possibly owing to a read error. This chain joins TRBV4-1 and TRBJ2-6; D may be TRBD2 (6 bases). This CDR3 comprises 16 residues. The germline V gene encodes CDR1 MGHRA and CDR2 YSYEKL. CDR3 residues: CASSQVGGSGANGLTF. The CDR3 bases are TGCGCCAGCAGCCAAGTGGGGGGAAGTGGGGCCAACGGCCTGACTTTC.

This chain uses TRBV4-1 with TRBJ1-4; 9 bases fit TRBD1. Losses at the gene ends were 0 bases for V and 7 bases for J; bases not matched to a gene: 6. Germline loops: CDR1 MGHRA, CDR2 YSYEKL. The CDR3 is made up of 16 amino acids. DNA for the CDR3: TGCGCCAGCAGCCAAGATGGACAGGGGTTTGGTGAAAAACTGTTTTTT. Encoded protein: CASSQDGQGFGEKLFF.

The V gene is TRBV2, the J gene TRBJ1-2, with 8 bases lining up with TRBD1. The CDR3 has 14 amino acids. The germline V gene encodes CDR1 SNHLY and CDR2 FYNNEI. The V and J ends lost 5 bases and 3 bases, in that order; junction bases with no gene match: 5. CDR3 in DNA: TGTGCCAGCAGTTCCCAGGGGGCTGACTATGGCTACACCTTC. Translation: CASSSQGADYGYTF.

This sequence joins TRBV5-4 and TRBJ2-7; 7 positions agree with TRBD1. Germline CDR1 is SGHNT and CDR2 is YYREEE (reference sequence). The CDR3 totals 15 residues. The V segment lost 0 bases and the J segment 2 bases; nucleotides outside the gene matches: 5. The CDR3 DNA reads TGTGCCAGCAGCTTGGAATGGGACAGTACCTACGAGCAGTACTTC. Amino acids: CASSLEWDSTYEQYF.

This chain links TRBV7-9 with TRBJ1-1; maybe TRBD1 (5 bases). Germline V lookup: CDR1 SEHNR, CDR2 FQNEAQ (reference sequence). Trimming left V 5 bases short and J 3 bases short, with 22 bases between. The CDR3 length is 17 residues. In nucleotides, the CDR3 is TGTGCCAGCAGCCCGGGGGAGGGGACCCCGGGGGACACTGAAGCTTTCTTT. Residues: CASSPGEGTPGDTEAFF. The full variable domain, rest sourced from reference TRBV7-9 and TRBJ1-1, is DTGVSQNPRHKITKRGQNVTFRCDPISEHNRLYWYRQTLGQGPEFLTYFQNEAQLEKSRLLSDRFSAERPKGSFSTLEIQRTEQGDSAMYLCASSPGEGTPGDTEAFFGQGTRLTVV.

This clone was observed a few times. The rearrangement uses TRBV19 and TRBJ1-2; perhaps TRBD1 as D (5 bases). With 9 bases removed from V and 8 bases from J, the gap between germline ends came to 10 bases. Germline CDR1 and CDR2: LNHDA and SQIVND (reference sequence). This CDR3 is 10 amino acids long. CDR3 in DNA: TGTGCCAGCTCAGGGTCCGGCTACACCTTC. Amino acid sequence: CASSGSGYTF.

This clone was detected only once. The rearrangement uses TRBV2 and TRBJ1-1; weak D call: TRBD1 (6 bases). This CDR3 spans 15 amino acids. The V end was cut by 6 bases, the J end by 0 bases, with 14 bases between. Germline assignment: CDR1 SNHLY and CDR2 FYNNEI. CDR3: CASRQTGRMNTEAFF. Written as DNA, the CDR3 is TGTGCCAGCAGACAGACAGGTCGAATGAACACTGAAGCTTTCTTT.

The chain couples TRBV19 to TRBJ2-7; 11 bases fit TRBD2. Germline trimming cut 6 bases from V and 5 bases from J; bases unmatched to any gene: 6. The CDR3 extends over 14 amino acids. Germline V CDR1 and CDR2: LNHDA, SQIVND (reference sequence). CDR3 sequence: CASRSSGRFHEQYF. The CDR3 region has the DNA TGTGCCAGTAGGTCTAGCGGGAGGTTCCACGAGCAGTACTTC.

This clone was seen just once. The chain combines TRBV4-3 with TRBJ2-6; D is unclear. Germline CDR1 LGHNA, CDR2 YSLEER. The CDR3 contains 14 residues. The ends were cut back, 4 bases at V and 3 bases at J, with 7 bases in the middle. DNA of the CDR3: TGCGCCAGCAGCCCAGGTGGTGGGGCCAACGTCCTGACTTTC. This sequence encodes CASSPGGGANVLTF.

This chain joins TRBV4-1 and TRBJ2-6; D gene ambiguous. Trimming took off 1 base at V and 2 bases at J, with 9 bases between the two ends. The CDR3 is 16 residues long. Germline CDR1 is MGHRA and CDR2 is YSYEKL. In DNA form, the CDR3 reads TGCGCCAGCAGCCAAGGGCACCAGGCTGGGGCCAACGTCCTGACTTTC. Protein sequence: CASSQGHQAGANVLTF.

The chain recombines TRBV19 with TRBJ1-1; D possibly corresponds to TRBD1 (6 bases). The CDR3 has 13 amino acids. V gave up 4 bases and J gave up 6 bases, with 12 bases separating them. Germline CDR1 reads LNHDA; CDR2 reads SQIVND (reference sequence). The CDR3 region has the DNA TGTGCCAGTAGTACCCAGGGGTACCCTGAAGCTTTCTTT. This sequence encodes CASSTQGYPEAFF.